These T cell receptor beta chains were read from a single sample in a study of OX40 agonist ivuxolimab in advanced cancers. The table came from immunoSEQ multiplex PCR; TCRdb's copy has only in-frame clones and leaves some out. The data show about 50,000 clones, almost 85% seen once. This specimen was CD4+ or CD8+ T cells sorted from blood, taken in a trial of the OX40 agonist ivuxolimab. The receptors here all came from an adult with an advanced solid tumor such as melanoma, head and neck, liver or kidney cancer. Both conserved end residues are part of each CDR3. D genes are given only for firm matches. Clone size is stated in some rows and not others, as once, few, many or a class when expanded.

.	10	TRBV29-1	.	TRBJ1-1	TGCAGCGTTCGACCGGGACCTCCTTTCTTT	CSVRPGPPFF
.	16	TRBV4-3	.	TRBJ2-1	TGCGCCAGCAGCCAAGATGGAGGGGTAGGTACGGATGAGCAGTTCTTC	CASSQDGGVGTDEQFF
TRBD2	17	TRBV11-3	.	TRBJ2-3	TGTGCCAGCAGCCCCGGATCCGGACTAGCGGGAGCAGATACGCAGTATTTT	CASSPGSGLAGADTQYF
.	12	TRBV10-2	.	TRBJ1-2	TGCGCCAGCAGTGAGTCACGCCATGGCTACACCTTC	CASSESRHGYTF
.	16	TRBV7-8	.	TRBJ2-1	TGTGCCAGCAGCCCAACCTTAAAGGAGGGCTACAATGAGCAGTTCTTC	CASSPTLKEGYNEQFF
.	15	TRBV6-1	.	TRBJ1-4	TGTGCCAGCAGTGAAGTAAGCAGTATCAGGGAAAAACTGTTTTTT	CASSEVSSIREKLFF
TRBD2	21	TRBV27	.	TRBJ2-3	TGTGCCAGCAGTAGGACGGGGGGGAGGGCTAGCGGGAGGTCATCCACAGATACGCAGTATTTT	CASSRTGGRASGRSSTDTQYF
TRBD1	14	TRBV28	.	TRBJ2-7	TGTGCCAGCAGTCAAAACAGGGGGCTAAACGAGCAGTACTTC	CASSQNRGLNEQYF
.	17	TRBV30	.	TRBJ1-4	TGTGCCTGGAGCGCACCATTATGGGGGGGCTCTAATGAAAAACTGTTTTTT	CAWSAPLWGGSNEKLFF
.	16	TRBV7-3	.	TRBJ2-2	TGTGCCAGCAGCCAGACTGAGGGGGACTGGGCCGGGGAGCTGTTTTTT	CASSQTEGDWAGELFF
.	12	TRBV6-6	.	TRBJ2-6	TGTGCCAGCAGTTACGAAAGGGCCGTCCTGACTTTC	CASSYERAVLTF
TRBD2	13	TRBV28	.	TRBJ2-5	TGTGCCAGCACCCTTAGCGGGAGGGAGACCCAGTACTTC	CASTLSGRETQYF
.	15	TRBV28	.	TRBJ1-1	TGTGCCAGCAGTTTGATAAAAGGAGCGGTGGCTGAAGCTTTCTTT	CASSLIKGAVAEAFF
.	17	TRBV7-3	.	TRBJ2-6	TGTGCCAGCAGCTTGGGGCAGGGTTATACAGGGGCCAACGTCCTGACTTTC	CASSLGQGYTGANVLTF
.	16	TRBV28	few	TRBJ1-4	TGTGCCAGCAGTTTATTGACAGCCGCAACTAATGAAAAACTGTTTTTT	CASSLLTAATNEKLFF
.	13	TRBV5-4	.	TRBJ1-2	TGTGCCAGCAGCTTGGGGGGGGACTATGGCTACACCTTC	CASSLGGDYGYTF
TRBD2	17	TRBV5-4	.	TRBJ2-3	TGTGCCAGCAGCCCCGGACTAGCTTCCGTAAGCACAGATACGCAGTATTTT	CASSPGLASVSTDTQYF
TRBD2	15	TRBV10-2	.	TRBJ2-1	TGCGCCAGCAGTGAGTTAGCGGGAGCCCGCAATGAGCAGTTCTTC	CASSELAGARNEQFF
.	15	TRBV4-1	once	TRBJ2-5	TGCGCCAGCAGCCAAGATCCGGAGGGGGGAGAGACCCAGTACTTC	CASSQDPEGGETQYF
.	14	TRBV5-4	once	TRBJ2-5	TGTGCCAGCAAGCCCAGGGGTGGGAGAGAGACCCAGTACTTC	CASKPRGGRETQYF
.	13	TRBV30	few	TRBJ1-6	TGTGCCTGGAGGGGTGAACTAAATTCACCCCTCCACTTT	CAWRGELNSPLHF
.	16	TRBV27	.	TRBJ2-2	TGTGCCAGCAGTCCCGACAGTAAATGGGGTGCCGGGGAGCTGTTTTTT	CASSPDSKWGAGELFF
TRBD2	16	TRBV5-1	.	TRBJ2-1	TGCGCCAGCAGCCACGTAGCGGGAGAGCCCTCCAATGAGCAGTTCTTC	CASSHVAGEPSNEQFF
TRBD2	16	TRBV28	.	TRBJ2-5	TGTGCCAGCAGTTTAATGCTAGCGGGAGTTCACGAGAGCCAGTACTTC	CASSLMLAGVHESQYF
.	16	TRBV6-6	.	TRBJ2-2	TGTGCCAGCAGTTACTCGGGGACACCGAACACCGGGGAGCTGTTTTTT	CASSYSGTPNTGELFF
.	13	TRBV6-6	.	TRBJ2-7	TGTGCCAGCAGAAATGGGGGAGCAGGCGAGCAGTACTTC	CASRNGGAGEQYF
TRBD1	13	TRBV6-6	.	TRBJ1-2	TGTGCCAGCAAGACAGGGATTAACTATGGCTACACCTTC	CASKTGINYGYTF
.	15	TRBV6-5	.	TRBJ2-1	TGTGCCAGCAGTTATCATCAACAGGGAGACAATGAGCAGTTCTTC	CASSYHQQGDNEQFF
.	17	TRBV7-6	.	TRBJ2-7	TGTGCCAGCAGCTCCGTTGCGGGGGCGTTGGGCTCCTACGAGCAGTACTTC	CASSSVAGALGSYEQYF